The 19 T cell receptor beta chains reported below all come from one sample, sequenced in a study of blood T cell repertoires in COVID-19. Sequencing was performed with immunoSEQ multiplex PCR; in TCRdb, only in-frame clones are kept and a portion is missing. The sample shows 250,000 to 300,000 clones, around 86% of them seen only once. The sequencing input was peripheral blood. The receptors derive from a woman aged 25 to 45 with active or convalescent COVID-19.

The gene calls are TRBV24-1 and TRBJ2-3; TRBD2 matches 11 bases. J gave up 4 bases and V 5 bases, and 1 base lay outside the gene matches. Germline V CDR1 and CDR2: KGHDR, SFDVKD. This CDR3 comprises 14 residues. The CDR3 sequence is CATSASGGSDTQYF. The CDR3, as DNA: TGTGCCACCAGTGCTAGCGGGGGGTCAGATACGCAGTATTTT.

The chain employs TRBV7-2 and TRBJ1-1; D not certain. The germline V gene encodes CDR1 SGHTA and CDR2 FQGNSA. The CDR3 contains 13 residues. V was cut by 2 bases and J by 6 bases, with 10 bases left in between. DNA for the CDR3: TGTGCCAGCAGCTTAAACGGGGTCGCTGAAGCTTTCTTT. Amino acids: CASSLNGVAEAFF.

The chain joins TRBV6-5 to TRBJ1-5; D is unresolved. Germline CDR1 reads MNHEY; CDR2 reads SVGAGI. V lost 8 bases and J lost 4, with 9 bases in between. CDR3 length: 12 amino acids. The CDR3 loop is CASGYRNQPQHF. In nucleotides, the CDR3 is TGTGCCAGCGGCTACAGAAATCAGCCCCAGCATTTT.

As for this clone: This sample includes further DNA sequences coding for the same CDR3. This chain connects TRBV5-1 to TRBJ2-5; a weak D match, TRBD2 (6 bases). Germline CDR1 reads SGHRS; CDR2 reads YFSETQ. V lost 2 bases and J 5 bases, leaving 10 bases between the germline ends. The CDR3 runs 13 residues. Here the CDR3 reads CASSLGGAETQYF. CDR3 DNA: TGCGCCAGCAGCTTAGGCGGGGCGGAGACCCAGTACTTC. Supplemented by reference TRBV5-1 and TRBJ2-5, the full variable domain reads KAGVTQTPRYLIKTRGQQVTLSCSPISGHRSVSWYQQTPGQGLQFLFEYFSETQRNKGNFPGRFSGRQFSNSRSEMNVSTLELGDSALYLCASSLGGAETQYFGPGTRLLVL.

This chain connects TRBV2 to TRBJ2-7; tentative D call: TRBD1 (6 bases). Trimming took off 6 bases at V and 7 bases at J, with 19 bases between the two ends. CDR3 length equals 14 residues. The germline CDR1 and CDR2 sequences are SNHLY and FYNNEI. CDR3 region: CASSQDSPTGEQYF. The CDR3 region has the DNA TGTGCCAGCAGCCAGGACAGTCCGACGGGGGAGCAGTACTTC.

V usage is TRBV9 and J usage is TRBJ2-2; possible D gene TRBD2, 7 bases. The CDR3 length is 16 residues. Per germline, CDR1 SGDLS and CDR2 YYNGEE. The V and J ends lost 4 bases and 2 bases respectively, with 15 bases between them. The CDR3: CASSNAGGLNTGELFF. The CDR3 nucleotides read TGTGCCAGCAGCAACGCCGGGGGGCTCAACACCGGGGAGCTGTTTTTT.

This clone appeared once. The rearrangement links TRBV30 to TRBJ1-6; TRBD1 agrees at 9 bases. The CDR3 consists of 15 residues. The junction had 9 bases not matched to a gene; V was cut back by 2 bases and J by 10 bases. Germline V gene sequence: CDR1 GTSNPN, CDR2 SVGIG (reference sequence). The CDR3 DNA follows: TGTGCCTGGAGTCCGGGACAGGGACCGGGCTCACCCCTCCACTTT. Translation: CAWSPGQGPGSPLHF.

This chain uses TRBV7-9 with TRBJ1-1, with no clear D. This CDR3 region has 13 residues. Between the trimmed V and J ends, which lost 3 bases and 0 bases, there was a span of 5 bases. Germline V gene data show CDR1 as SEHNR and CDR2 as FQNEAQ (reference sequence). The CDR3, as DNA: TGTGCCAGCAGCTTTGAGCTGAACACTGAAGCTTTCTTT. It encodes CASSFELNTEAFF.

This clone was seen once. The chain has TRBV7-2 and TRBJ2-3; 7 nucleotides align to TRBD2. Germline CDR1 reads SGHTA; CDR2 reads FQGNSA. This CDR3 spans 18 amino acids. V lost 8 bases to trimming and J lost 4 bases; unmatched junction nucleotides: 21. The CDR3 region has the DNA TGTGCCAGCGGTACCTACCGAAATCGGGAGGTATGGTCAGATACGCAGTATTTT. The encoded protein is CASGTYRNREVWSDTQYF. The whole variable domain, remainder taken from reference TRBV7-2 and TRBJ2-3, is GAGVSQSPSNKVTEKGKDVELRCDPISGHTALYWYRQSLGQGLEFLIYFQGNSAPDKSGLPSDRFSAERTGGSVSTLTIQRTQQEDSAVYLCASGTYRNREVWSDTQYFGPGTRLTVL.

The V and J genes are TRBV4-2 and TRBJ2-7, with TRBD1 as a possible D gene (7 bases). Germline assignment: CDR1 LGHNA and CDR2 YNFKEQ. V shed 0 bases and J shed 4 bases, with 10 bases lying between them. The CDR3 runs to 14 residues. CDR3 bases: TGTGCCAGCAGCCAAGATCCAGGGGGGTACGAGCAGTACTTC. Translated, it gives CASSQDPGGYEQYF.

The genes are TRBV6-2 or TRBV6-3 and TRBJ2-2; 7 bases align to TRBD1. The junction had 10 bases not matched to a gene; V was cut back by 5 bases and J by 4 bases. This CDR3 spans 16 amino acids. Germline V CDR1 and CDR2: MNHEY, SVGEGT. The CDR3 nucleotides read TGTGCCAGCAGTACCCGACAGGGACGGGGCACCGGGGAGCTGTTTTTT. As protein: CASSTRQGRGTGELFF.

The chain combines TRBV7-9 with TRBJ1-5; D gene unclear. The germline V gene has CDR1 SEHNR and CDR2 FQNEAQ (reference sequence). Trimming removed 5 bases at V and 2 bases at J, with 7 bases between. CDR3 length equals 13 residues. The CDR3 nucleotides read TGTGCCAGCAGCGCCAGTGGCAATCAGCCCCAGCATTTT. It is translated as CASSASGNQPQHF.

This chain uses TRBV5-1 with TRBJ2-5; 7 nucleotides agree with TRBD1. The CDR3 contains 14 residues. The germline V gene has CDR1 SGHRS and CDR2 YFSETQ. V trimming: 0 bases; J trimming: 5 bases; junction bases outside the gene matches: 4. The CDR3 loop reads CASSLVGGGETQYF. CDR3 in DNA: TGCGCCAGCAGCTTGGTAGGGGGCGGGGAGACCCAGTACTTC. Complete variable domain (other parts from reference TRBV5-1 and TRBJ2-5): KAGVTQTPRYLIKTRGQQVTLSCSPISGHRSVSWYQQTPGQGLQFLFEYFSETQRNKGNFPGRFSGRQFSNSRSEMNVSTLELGDSALYLCASSLVGGGETQYFGPGTRLLVL.

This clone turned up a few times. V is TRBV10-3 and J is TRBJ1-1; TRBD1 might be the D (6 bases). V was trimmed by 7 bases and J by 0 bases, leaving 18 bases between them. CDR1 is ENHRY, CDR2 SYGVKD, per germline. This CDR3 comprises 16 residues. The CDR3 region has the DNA TGTGCCATCACAGGGGCCCGAGGGGGTATGAACACTGAAGCTTTCTTT. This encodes CAITGARGGMNTEAFF.

CDR3 protein: CASMSHRGRSGEKLFF. The CDR3 nucleotides read TGTGCCAGCATGTCACACCGTGGACGGTCGGGGGAAAAACTGTTTTTT. The chain is built from TRBV28 and TRBJ1-4, with D uncertain. Germline assignment: CDR1 MDHEN and CDR2 SYDVKM. The CDR3 consists of 16 residues. V lost 7 bases and J 8 bases, leaving 23 bases between the germline ends.

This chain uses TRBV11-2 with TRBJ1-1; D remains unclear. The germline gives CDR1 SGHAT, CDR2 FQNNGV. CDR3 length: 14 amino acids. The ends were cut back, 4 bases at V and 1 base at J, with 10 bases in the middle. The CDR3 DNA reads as TGTGCCAGCAGCTACCTTACAGCGAACACTGAAGCTTTCTTT. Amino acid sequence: CASSYLTANTEAFF. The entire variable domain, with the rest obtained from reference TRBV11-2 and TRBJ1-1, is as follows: EAGVAQSPRYKIIEKRQSVAFWCNPISGHATLYWYQQILGQGPKLLIQFQNNGVVDDSQLPKDRFSAERLKGVDSTLKIQPAKLEDSAVYLCASSYLTANTEAFFGQGTRLTVV.

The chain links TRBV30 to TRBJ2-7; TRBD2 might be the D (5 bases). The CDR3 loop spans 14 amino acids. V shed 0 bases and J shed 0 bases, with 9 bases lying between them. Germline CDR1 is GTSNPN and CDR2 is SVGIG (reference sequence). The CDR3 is CAWSVRGSSYEQYF. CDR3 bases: TGTGCCTGGAGTGTACGGGGTTCCTCCTACGAGCAGTACTTC. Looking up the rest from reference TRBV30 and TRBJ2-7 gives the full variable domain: SQTIHQWPATLVQPVGSPLSLECTVEGTSNPNLYWYRQAAGRGLQLLFYSVGIGQISSEVPQNLSASRPQDRQFILSSKKLLLSDSGFYLCAWSVRGSSYEQYFGPGTRLTVT.

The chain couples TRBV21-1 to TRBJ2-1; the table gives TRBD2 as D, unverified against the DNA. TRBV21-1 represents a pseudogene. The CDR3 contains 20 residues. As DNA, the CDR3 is TGTGCCAGCAGCAAAGACCTAGCGGGGGGGCCGTACCCCTTGTACAATGAGCAGTTCTTC. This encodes CASSKDLAGGPYPLYNEQFF.

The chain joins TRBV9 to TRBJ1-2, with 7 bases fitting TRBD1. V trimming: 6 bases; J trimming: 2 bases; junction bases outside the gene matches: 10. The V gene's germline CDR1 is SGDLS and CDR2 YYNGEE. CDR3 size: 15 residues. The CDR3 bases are TGTGCCAGCACCCGGACCGGGACAGCCAACTATGGCTACACCTTC. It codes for CASTRTGTANYGYTF.